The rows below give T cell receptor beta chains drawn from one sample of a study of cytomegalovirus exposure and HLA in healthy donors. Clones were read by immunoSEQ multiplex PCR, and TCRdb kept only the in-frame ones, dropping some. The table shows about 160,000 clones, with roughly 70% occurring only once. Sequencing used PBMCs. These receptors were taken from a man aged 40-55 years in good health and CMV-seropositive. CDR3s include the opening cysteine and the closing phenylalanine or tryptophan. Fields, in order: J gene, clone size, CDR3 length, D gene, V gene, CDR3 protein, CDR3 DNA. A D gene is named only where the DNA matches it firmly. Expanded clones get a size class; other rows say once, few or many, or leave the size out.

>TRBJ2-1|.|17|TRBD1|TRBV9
CASSPRQGVGAYNEQFF
TGTGCCAGCAGCCCTCGACAGGGGGTCGGTGCCTACAATGAGCAGTTCTTC
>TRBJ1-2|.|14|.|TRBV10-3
CAISESGTRGRYTF
TGTGCCATCAGTGAGTCGGGGACAAGAGGACGCTACACCTTC
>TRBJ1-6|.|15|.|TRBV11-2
CASSHVQGSVPPLHF
TGTGCCAGCAGCCATGTACAGGGTTCCGTGCCACCCCTCCACTTT
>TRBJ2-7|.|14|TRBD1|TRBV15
CATSREQGAGEQYF
TGTGCCACCAGCAGAGAACAGGGGGCGGGCGAGCAGTACTTC
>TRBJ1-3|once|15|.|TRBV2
CASSLEGISGNTIYF
TGTGCCAGCAGCCTGGAGGGGATCTCTGGAAACACCATATATTTT
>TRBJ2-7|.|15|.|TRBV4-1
CASSQDWAGSYEQYF
TGCGCCAGCAGCCAAGATTGGGCAGGCTCCTACGAGCAGTACTTC
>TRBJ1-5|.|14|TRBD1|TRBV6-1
CASSPTGNNQPQHF
TGTGCCAGCAGTCCGACAGGGAACAATCAGCCCCAGCATTTT
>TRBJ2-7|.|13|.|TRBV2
CASGGLFSYEQYF
TGTGCCAGCGGGGGCCTGTTCTCCTACGAGCAGTACTTC
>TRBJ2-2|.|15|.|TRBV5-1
CASSLGRQNTGELFF
TGCGCCAGCAGCTTGGGCCGACAGAACACCGGGGAGCTGTTTTTT
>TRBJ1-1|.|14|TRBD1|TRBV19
CASTRDRGNTEAFF
TGTGCCAGCACCCGTGACAGGGGGAACACTGAAGCTTTCTTT
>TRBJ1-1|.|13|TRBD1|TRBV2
CASRIQGRTEAFF
TGTGCCAGCAGGATACAGGGGAGGACTGAAGCTTTCTTT
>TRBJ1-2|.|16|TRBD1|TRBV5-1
CASRLSGQGAIDGYTF
TGCGCCAGCAGACTCTCGGGACAGGGGGCAATTGATGGCTACACCTTC
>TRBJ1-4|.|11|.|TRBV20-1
CSASRNEKLFF
TGCAGTGCTAGTAGAAATGAAAAACTGTTTTTT
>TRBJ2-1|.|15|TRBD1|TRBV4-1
CASSQDPGQALGLFF
TGCGCCAGCAGCCAAGATCCGGGACAGGCCTTAGGTCTGTTCTTC
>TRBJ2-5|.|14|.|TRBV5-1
CASSQGTGRETQYF
TGCGCCAGCAGCCAGGGTACTGGTCGGGAGACCCAGTACTTC
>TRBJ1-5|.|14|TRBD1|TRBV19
CASSHWDRAQPQHF
TGTGCCAGTAGTCACTGGGACAGGGCCCAGCCCCAGCATTTT
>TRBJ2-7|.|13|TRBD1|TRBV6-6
CASRRGQGGEQYF
TGTGCCAGCAGGCGGGGACAGGGAGGCGAGCAGTACTTC
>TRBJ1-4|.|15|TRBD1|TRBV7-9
CASNDLTGGGEKLFF
TGTGCCAGCAACGACCTGACAGGGGGCGGCGAAAAACTGTTTTTT
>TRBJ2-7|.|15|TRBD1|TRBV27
CASSLRTGWIDEQYF
TGTGCCAGCAGTTTACGGACAGGGTGGATCGACGAGCAGTACTTC
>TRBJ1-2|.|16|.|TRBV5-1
CASSLGVGVVSYGYTF
TGCGCCAGCAGCTTGGGGGTAGGGGTCGTATCCTATGGCTACACCTTC
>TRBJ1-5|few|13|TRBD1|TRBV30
CAWGQGRDQPQHF
TGTGCCTGGGGACAGGGACGGGATCAGCCCCAGCATTTT
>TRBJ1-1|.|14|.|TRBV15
CATSRDLTAVDAFF
TGTGCCACCAGCAGAGACTTAACAGCAGTTGACGCTTTCTTT
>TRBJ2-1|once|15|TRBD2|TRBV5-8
CASSFRLAGAGEQFF
TGTGCCAGCAGCTTCCGACTAGCTGGGGCGGGTGAGCAGTTCTTC
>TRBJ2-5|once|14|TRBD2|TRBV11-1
CASSSTSGEETQYF
TGTGCCAGCAGCTCCACTAGCGGGGAAGAGACCCAGTACTTC
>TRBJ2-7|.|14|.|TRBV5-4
CASSLNSGSDEQYF
TGTGCCAGCAGCTTAAATTCAGGGTCGGACGAGCAGTACTTC
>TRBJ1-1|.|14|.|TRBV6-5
CASSYSRWITEAFF
TGTGCCAGCAGTTACTCCAGGTGGATCACTGAAGCTTTCTTT
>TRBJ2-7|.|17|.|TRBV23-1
CASSQSQTGNISVEQYF
TGCGCCAGCAGTCAATCGCAGACAGGCAACATCTCTGTCGAGCAGTACTTC
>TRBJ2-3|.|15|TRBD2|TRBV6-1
CASSLLAGGTDTQYF
TGTGCCAGCAGTCTTCTAGCGGGGGGCACAGATACGCAGTATTTT
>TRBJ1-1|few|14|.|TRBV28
CASKTGGVNTEAFF
TGTGCCAGCAAAACCGGCGGGGTGAACACTGAAGCTTTCTTT
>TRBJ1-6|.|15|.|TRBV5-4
CASSLVAGPNSPLHF
TGTGCCAGCAGCTTGGTTGCGGGGCCTAATTCACCCCTCCACTTT
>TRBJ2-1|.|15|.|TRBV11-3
CASSLDAGSYNEQFF
TGTGCCAGCAGCTTAGACGCGGGGTCCTACAATGAGCAGTTCTTC
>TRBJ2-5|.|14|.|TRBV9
CASSAGGSEETQYF
TGTGCCAGCAGCGCCGGCGGGTCCGAAGAGACCCAGTACTTC
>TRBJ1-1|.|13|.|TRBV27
CASTQTTGTEAFF
TGTGCCAGCACCCAAACTACAGGGACTGAAGCTTTCTTT
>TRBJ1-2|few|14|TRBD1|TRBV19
CASSPGTDNYGYTF
TGTGCCAGTAGTCCCGGGACAGACAACTATGGCTACACCTTC
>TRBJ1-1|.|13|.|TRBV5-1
CASSLRSPTEAFF
TGCGCCAGCAGCCTCAGATCCCCCACTGAAGCTTTCTTT
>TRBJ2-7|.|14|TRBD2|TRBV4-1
CASSQGGGSNEQYF
TGCGCCAGCAGCCAAGGCGGGGGGAGCAACGAGCAGTACTTC
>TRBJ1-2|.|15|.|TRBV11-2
CASSPTGGIGYGYTF
TGTGCCAGCAGCCCCACGGGGGGGATAGGCTATGGCTACACCTTC
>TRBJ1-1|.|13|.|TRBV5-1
CASSLDTNTEAFF
TGCGCCAGCAGCCTGGACACGAACACTGAAGCTTTCTTT
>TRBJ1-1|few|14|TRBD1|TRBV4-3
CASSYGQENTEAFF
TGCGCCAGCAGCTATGGACAGGAGAACACTGAAGCTTTCTTT
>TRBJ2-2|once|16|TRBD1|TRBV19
CASSSGQGSSTGELFF
TGTGCCAGTAGTTCGGGACAGGGGTCCAGCACCGGGGAGCTGTTTTTT
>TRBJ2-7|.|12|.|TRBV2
CASSRTAYEQYF
TGTGCCAGCAGTCGGACAGCCTACGAGCAGTACTTC
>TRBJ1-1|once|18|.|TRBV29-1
CSVEESMSGRLRRGWAFF
TGCAGCGTTGAAGAGTCCATGTCCGGGAGGCTCCGCCGCGGGTGGGCTTTCTTT
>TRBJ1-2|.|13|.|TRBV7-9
CASSLKQGSGYTF
TGTGCCAGCAGCTTAAAACAGGGATCTGGCTACACCTTC
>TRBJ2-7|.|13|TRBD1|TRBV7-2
CASSFDRAHEQYF
TGTGCCAGCAGCTTTGACAGGGCTCACGAGCAGTACTTC
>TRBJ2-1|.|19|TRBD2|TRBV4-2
CASSRKAIWASGGDNEQFF
TGTGCCAGCAGCCGTAAAGCCATCTGGGCTAGCGGGGGGGACAATGAGCAGTTCTTC
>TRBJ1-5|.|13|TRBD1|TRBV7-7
CASSLARGQPQHF
TGTGCTAGCAGCTTAGCCAGGGGGCAGCCCCAGCATTTT
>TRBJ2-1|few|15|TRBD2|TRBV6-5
CASSYSAGGYNEQFF
TGTGCCAGCAGTTACTCAGCGGGGGGCTACAATGAGCAGTTCTTC
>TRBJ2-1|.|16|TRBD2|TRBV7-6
CASSPRTSGIYNEQFF
TGTGCCAGCAGCCCGAGGACTAGCGGGATTTACAATGAGCAGTTCTTC
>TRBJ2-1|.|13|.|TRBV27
CASSKGLFNEQFF
TGTGCCAGCAGTAAGGGACTCTTCAATGAGCAGTTCTTC
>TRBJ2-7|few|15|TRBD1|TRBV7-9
CASSYLGQGGHEQYF
TGTGCCAGCAGTTACTTGGGACAGGGGGGACACGAGCAGTACTTC
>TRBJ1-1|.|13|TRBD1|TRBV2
CASSEGQDQAAFF
TGTGCCAGCAGTGAGGGACAGGACCAGGCAGCTTTCTTT
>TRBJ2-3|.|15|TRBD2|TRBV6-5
CASNKGTSGTDTQYF
TGTGCCAGCAATAAAGGGACTAGCGGCACAGATACGCAGTATTTT
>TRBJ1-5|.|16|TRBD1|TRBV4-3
CADPPYGRDRGSPQHF
TGCGCCGACCCCCCTTACGGCAGGGACAGGGGATCGCCCCAGCATTTT
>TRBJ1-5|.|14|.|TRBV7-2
CASSRQGKGEPQHF
TGTGCCAGCAGTCGTCAGGGGAAAGGTGAGCCCCAGCATTTT
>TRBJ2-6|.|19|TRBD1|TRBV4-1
CASSQDRGDSLVGANVLTF
TGCGCCAGCAGCCAAGATCGAGGGGACAGCCTGGTTGGGGCCAACGTCCTGACTTTC
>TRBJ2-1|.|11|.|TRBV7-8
CASSRGYEQFF
TGTGCCAGCAGCCGGGGGTATGAGCAGTTCTTC
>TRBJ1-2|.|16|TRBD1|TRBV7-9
CASSQSTTEGASGGTF
TGTGCCAGCAGCCAATCCACAACTGAGGGGGCTTCAGGAGGTACCTTC